This TCR beta chain was identified in a study of blood T cell repertoires in COVID-19. Study-wide context: Samples representing acute and convalescent COVID-19 were sourced from the United States, Italy and Spain.

Germline values: CDR1 PRHDT, CDR2 FYEKMQ (reference sequence). V shed 7 bases and J 2 bases; nucleotides not matched to a gene: 2. The CDR3 sequence is 12 residues long. Clones were read by immunoSEQ multiplex PCR, and TCRdb kept only the in-frame ones, dropping some. Of about 170,000 clones listed, roughly 80% are singletons. The TCR was taken from a man aged 55 to 70 with acute or convalescent COVID-19. Source material: peripheral blood. The rearrangement uses TRBV13 and TRBJ2-7; 7 bases are shared with TRBD1. The CDR3 DNA follows: TGTGCCAGCACCCAGGGGGCCTACGAGCAGTACTTC. The encoded protein is CASTQGAYEQYF.